This T cell receptor (beta chain) stems from a study of CD8+CD57+ T cells in acquired aplastic anemia. Study-level background: Sorted CD4+ and CD8+ cells yielded around 3 ug of DNA on average.

Genomic DNA was employed as the template in profiling TCR beta VDJ and CDR3. TCRdb reprocessed the reads via MiXCR and lists one record per CDR3 protein. Of some 290,000 distinct CDR3 sequences in the sample, 55% to 65% were seen once. The sample holds a few counts of this clonotype. As yet, its antigen is unknown. Broader study findings: A significant difference in CD8+ Simpson's diversity between patients and controls was not found. Both patients and controls carried the same twenty-nine CD8+ CDR3 sequences.

CDR3 length: 14 residues. V was cut by 7 bases and J by 3 bases, with 13 bases left in between. Per germline, CDR1 SNHLY and CDR2 FYNNEI. The sequence was collected from a human donor with severe aplastic anemia or a healthy control (not recorded which). This chain joins TRBV2 and TRBJ1-5; D is unresolved. The sample consisted of sorted CD4+, CD8+, or CD8+CD57+ T cells (not recorded which) from PBMCs. CDR3 loop: CASKVTGSNQPQHF. The DNA for the CDR3 is TGTGCCAGCAAGGTAACTGGGTCCAATCAGCCCCAGCATTTT. The entire variable domain, with the rest obtained from reference TRBV2 and TRBJ1-5, is as follows: EPEVTQTPSHQVTQMGQEVILRCVPISNHLYFYWYRQILGQKVEFLVSFYNNEISEKSEIFDDQFSVERPDGSNFTLKIRSTKLEDSAMYFCASKVTGSNQPQHFGDGTRLSIL.